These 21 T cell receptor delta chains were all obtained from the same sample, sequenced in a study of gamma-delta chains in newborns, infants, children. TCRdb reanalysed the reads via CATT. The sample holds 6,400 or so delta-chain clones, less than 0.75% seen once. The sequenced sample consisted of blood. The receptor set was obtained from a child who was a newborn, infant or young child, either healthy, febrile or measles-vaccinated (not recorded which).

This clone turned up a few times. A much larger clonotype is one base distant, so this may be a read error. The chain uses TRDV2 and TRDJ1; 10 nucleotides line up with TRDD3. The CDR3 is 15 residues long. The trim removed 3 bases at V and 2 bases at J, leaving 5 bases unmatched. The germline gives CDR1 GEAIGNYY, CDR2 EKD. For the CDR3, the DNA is TGTGCCTGTGACTCCCTACTGGGGGATACCGATAAACTCATCTTT. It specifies CACDSLLGDTDKLIF.

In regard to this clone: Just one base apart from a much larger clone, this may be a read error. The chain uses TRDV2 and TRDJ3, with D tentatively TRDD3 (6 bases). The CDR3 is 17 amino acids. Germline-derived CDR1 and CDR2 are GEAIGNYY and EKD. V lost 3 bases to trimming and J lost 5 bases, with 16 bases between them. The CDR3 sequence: CACDAGWGARDTRQMFF. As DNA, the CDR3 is TGTGCCTGTGACGCCGGTTGGGGGGCCCGGGACACCCGACAGATGTTTTTC.

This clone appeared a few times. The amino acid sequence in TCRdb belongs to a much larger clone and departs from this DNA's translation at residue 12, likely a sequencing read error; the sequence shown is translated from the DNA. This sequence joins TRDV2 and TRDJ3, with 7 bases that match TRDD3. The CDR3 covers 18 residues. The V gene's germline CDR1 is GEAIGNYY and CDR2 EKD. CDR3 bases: TGTGCCTGTGACACCGGATACGCGCGCTCCTGGGGCACCCGACAGATGTTTTTC. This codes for CACDTGYARSWGTRQMFF.

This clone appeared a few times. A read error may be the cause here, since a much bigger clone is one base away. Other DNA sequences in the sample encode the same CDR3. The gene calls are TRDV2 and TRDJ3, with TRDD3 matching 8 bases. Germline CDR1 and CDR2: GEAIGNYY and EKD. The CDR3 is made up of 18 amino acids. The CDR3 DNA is TGTGCCTGTGACACGGGCTGGGGGAGCTCCTGGGGCACCCGACAGATGTTTTTC. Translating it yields CACDTGWGSSWGTRQMFF.

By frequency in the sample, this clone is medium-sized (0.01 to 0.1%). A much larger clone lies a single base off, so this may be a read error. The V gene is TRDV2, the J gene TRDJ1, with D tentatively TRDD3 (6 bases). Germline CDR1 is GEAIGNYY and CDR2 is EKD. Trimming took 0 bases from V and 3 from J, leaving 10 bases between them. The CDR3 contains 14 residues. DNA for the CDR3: TGTGCCTGTGACACCTGGTGGATACCCGATAAACTCATCTTT. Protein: CACDTWWIPDKLIF.

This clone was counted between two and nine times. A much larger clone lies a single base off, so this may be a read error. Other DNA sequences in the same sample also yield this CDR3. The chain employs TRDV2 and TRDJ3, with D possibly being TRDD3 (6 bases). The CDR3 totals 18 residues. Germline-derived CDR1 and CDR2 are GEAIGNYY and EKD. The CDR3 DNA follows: TGTGCCTGTGACACTGGGGGCCACAGCTCCTGGGACACCCGGCAGATGTTTTTC. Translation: CACDTGGHSSWDTRQMFF.

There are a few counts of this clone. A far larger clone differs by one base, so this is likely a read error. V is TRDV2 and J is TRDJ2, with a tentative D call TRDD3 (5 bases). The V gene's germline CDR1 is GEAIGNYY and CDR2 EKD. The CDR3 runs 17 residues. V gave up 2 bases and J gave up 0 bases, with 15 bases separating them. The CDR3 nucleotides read TGTGCCTGTGACATCCTGGGTGGATTGGCTTTGACAGCACAACTCTTCTTT. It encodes CACDILGGLALTAQLFF.

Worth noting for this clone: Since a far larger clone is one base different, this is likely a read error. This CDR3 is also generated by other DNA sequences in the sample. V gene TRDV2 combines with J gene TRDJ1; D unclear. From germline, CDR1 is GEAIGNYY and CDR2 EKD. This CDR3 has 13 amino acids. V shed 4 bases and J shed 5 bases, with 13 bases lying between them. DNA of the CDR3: TGTGCCTGTGAGGAGATGAAGACTGATAAACTCATCTTT. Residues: CACEEMKTDKLIF.

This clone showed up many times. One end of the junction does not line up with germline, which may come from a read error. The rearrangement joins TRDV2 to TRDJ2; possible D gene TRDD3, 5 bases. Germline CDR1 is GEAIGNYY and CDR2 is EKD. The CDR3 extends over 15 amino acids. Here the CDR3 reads CACDVLDSTTAHLFF. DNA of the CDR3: TGTGCCTGTGACGTACTGGACTCGACGACAGCACACCTCTTCTTT.

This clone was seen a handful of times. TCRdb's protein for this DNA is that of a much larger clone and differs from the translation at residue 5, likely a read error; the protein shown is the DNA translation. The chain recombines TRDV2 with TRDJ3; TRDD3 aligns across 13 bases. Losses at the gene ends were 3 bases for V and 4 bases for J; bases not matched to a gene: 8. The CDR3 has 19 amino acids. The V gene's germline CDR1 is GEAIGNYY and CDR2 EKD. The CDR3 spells CACDWVTGGYGWDTRQMFF. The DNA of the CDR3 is TGTGCCTGTGACTGGGTTACTGGGGGATACGGATGGGACACCCGACAGATGTTTTTC.

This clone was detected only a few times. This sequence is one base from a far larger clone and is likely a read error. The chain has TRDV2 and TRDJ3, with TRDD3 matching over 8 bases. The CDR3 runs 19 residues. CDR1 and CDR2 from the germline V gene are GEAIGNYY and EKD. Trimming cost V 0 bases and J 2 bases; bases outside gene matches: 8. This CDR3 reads CACDTVGIPSPWDTRQMFF. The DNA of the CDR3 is TGTGCCTGTGACACCGTGGGGATACCTTCCCCCTGGGACACCCGACAGATGTTTTTC.

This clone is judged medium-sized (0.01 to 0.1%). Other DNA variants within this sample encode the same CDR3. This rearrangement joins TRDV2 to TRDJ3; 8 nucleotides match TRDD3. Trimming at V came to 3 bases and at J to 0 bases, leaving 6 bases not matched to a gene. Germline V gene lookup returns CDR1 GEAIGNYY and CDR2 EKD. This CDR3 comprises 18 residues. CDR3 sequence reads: CACDEWGISSWDTRQMFF. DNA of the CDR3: TGTGCCTGTGACGAATGGGGGATCAGCTCCTGGGACACCCGACAGATGTTTTTC.

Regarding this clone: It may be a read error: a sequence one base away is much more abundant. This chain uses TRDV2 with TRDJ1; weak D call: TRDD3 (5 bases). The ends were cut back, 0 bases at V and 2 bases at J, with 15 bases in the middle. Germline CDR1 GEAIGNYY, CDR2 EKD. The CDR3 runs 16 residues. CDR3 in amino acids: CACDTPGKDITDKLIF. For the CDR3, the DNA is TGTGCCTGTGACACCCCGGGGAAGGACATTACCGATAAACTCATCTTT.

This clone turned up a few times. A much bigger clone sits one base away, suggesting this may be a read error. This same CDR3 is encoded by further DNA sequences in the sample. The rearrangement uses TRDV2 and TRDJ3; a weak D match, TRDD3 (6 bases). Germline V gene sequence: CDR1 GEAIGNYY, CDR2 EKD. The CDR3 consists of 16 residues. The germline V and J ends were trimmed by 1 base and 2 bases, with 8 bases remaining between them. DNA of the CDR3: TGTGCCTGTGACACAGTGGGGGCCTGGGACACCCGACAGATGTTTTTC. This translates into CACDTVGAWDTRQMFF.

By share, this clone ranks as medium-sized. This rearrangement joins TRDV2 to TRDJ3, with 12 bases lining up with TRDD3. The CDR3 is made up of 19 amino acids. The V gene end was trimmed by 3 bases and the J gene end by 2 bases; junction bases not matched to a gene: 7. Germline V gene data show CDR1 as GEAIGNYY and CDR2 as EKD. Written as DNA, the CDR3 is TGTGCCTGTGACCCGCTACTGGGGGATACCCCCTGGGACACCCGACAGATGTTTTTC. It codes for CACDPLLGDTPWDTRQMFF.

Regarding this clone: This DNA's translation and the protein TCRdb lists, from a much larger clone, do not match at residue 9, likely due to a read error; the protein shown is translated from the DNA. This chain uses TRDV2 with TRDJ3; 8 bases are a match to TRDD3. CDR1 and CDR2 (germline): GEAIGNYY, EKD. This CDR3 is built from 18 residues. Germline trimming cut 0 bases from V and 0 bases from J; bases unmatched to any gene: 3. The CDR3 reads CACDTYWGDSWDTRQMFF. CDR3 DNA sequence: TGTGCCTGTGACACCTACTGGGGGGACTCCTGGGACACCCGACAGATGTTTTTC.

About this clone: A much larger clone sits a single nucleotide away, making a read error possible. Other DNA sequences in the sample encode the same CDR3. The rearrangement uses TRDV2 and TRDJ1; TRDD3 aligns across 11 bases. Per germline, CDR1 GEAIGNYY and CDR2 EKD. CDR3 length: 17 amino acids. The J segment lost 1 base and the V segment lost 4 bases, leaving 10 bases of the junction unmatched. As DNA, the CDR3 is TGTGCCTGTGATTTTTTACTGGGGGATAGAGGCACCGATAAACTCATCTTT. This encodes CACDFLLGDRGTDKLIF.

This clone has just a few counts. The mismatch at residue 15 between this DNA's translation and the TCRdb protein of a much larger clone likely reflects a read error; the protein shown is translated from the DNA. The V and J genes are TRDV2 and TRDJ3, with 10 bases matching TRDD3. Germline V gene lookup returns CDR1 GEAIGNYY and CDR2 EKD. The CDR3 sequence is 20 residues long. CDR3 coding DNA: TGTGCCTGTGACACCGTGTTGGGGGATACCCGCTCCTGGGACGCCCGACAGATGTTTTTC. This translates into CACDTVLGDTRSWDARQMFF.

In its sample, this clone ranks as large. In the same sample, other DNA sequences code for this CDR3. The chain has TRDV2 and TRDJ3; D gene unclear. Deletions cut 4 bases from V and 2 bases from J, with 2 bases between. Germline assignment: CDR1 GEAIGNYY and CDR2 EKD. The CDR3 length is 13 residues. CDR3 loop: CACDTWDTRQMFF. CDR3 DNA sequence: TGTGCCTGTGATACCTGGGACACCCGACAGATGTTTTTC.

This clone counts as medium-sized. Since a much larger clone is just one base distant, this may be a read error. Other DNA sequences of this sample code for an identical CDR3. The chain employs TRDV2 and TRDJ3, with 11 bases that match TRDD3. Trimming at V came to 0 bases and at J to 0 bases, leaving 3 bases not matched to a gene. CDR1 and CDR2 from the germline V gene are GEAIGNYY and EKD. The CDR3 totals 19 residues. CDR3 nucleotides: TGTGCCTGTGACACCGTACTGGGGGATATCTCCTGGGACACCCGACAGATGTTTTTC. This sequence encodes CACDTVLGDISWDTRQMFF.

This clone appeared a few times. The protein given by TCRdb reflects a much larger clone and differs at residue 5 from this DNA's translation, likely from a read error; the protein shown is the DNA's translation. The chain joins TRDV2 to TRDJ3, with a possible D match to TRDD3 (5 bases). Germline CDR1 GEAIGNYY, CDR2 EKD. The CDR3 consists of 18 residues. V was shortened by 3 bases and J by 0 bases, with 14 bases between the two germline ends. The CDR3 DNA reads TGTGCCTGTGACGCCGCTGGGACCCCCTCCTGGGACACCCGACAGATGTTTTTC. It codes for CACDAAGTPSWDTRQMFF.